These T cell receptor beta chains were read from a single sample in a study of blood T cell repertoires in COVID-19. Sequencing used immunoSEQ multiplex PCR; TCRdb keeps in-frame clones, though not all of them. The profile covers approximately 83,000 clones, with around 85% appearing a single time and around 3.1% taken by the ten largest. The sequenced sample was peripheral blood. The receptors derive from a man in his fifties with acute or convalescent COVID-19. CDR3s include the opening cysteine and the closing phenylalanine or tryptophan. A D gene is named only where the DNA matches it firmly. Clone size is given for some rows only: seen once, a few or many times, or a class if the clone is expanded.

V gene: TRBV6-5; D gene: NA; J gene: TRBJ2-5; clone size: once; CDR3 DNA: TGTGCCAGCAGTTCGGGAAGAGGCGGGGAGACCCAGTACTTC; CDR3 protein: CASSSGRGGETQYF
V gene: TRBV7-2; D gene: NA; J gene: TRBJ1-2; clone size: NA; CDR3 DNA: TGTGCCAGCAGCTCCGACAGAAACGGGGGCTACACCTTC; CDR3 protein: CASSSDRNGGYTF
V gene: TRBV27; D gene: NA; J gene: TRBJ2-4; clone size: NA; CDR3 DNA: TGTGCCAGCAGTTCCCAGACCAGGTCGTACATTCAGTACTTC; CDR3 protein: CASSSQTRSYIQYF
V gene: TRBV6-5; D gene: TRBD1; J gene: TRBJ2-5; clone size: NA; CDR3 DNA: TGTGCCAGCAGCCAAAGGGGGGACAGGGGTGAGACCCAGTACTTC; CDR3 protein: CASSQRGDRGETQYF
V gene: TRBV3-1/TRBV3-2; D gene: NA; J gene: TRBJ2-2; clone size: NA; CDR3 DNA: TGTGCCAGCAGCCACCAATTACTAACGACCTCGAACACCGGGGAGCTGTTTTTT; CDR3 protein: CASSHQLLTTSNTGELFF
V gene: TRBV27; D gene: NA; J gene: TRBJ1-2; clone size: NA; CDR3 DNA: TGTGCCAGCAGTTTCTACCCCCAGGTGGATGGCTACACCTTC; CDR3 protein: CASSFYPQVDGYTF
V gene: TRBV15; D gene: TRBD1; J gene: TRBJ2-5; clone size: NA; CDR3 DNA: TGTGCCACCAGCTACCGGGACAGCGGTACTGTGACCCAGTACTTC; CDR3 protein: CATSYRDSGTVTQYF
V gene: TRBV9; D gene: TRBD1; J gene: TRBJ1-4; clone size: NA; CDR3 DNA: TGTGCCAGCAGCGTAGGGACAGGGCTGGAAAAACTGTTTTTT; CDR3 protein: CASSVGTGLEKLFF
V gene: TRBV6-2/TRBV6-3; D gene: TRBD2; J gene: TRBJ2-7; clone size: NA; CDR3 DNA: TGTGCCAGCAGTGAGCTGGGGACTATGCTCTACGAGCAGTACTTC; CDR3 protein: CASSELGTMLYEQYF
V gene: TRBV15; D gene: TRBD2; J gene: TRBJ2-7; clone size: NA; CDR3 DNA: TGTGCCACCAGCAGGGGTGGGGGAGGGATCTACGAGCAGTACTTC; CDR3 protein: CATSRGGGGIYEQYF
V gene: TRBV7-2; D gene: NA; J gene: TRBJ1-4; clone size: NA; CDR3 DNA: TGTGCCAGCAGCCCCGCGGAGGGGCGGTTCGAAAAACTGTTTTTT; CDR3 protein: CASSPAEGRFEKLFF
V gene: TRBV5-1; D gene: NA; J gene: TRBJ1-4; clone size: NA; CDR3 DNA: TGCGCCAGCAGCTTGGAAGGGGACACAGCCGAACTGTTTTTT; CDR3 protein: CASSLEGDTAELFF
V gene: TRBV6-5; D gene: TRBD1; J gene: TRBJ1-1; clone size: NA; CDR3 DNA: TGTGCCAGCAGTTCGCAGGGGGCAGTCAACACTGAAGCTTTCTTT; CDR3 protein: CASSSQGAVNTEAFF
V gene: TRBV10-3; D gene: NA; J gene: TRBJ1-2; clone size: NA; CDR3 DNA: TGTGCCATCAGTGAGGACGGGGGGCGAGGCTACACCTTC; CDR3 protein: CAISEDGGRGYTF
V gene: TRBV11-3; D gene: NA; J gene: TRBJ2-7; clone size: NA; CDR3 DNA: TGTGCCAGCAGCTTAAGTCGTATTAGCTACGAGCAGTACTTC; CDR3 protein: CASSLSRISYEQYF
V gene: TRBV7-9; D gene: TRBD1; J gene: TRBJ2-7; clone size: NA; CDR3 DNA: TGTGCCAGCAGCCAGAGACAGGGTTCCTACGAGCAGTACTTC; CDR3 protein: CASSQRQGSYEQYF
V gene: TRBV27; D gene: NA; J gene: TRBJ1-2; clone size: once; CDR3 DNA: TGTGCCAGCACCTCAGTGGACAGCCCTTTCTATGGCTACACCTTC; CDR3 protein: CASTSVDSPFYGYTF
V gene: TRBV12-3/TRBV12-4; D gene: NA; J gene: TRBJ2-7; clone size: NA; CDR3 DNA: TGTGCCAGCAGTTTAGGACAGTCCTACGAGCAGTACTTC; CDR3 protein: CASSLGQSYEQYF
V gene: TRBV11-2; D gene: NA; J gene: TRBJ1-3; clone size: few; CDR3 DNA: TGTGCCAGCAGCTTAGTCCAGGGTGGAAACACCATATATTTT; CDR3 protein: CASSLVQGGNTIYF
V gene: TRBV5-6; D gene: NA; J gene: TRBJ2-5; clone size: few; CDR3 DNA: TGTGCCAGCAGCTTTTGGGGCGTGGAGACCCAGTACTTC; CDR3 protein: CASSFWGVETQYF
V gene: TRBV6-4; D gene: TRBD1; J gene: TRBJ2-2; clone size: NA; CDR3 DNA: TGTGCCAGCAGTTCCGACAGGGTTACCGGGGAGCTGTTTTTT; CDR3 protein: CASSSDRVTGELFF
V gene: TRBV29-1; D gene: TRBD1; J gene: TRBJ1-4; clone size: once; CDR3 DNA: TGCAGCGTTGAAAAGGGGGCCGGTGAAAAACTGTTTTTT; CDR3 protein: CSVEKGAGEKLFF
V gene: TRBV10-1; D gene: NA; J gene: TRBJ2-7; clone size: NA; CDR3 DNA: TGCGCCAGCAAGAGTGGACTAACTCCCTACGAGCAGTACTTC; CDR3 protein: CASKSGLTPYEQYF
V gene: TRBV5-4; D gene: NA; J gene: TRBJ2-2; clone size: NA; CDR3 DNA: TGTGCCAGCAGCTTCGGACAGCTCGGGGAGCTGTTTTTT; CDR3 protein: CASSFGQLGELFF
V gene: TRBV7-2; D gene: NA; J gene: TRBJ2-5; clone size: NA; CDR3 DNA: TGTGCCAGCAGCTGGAACAGGTACCAAGAGACCCAGTACTTC; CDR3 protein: CASSWNRYQETQYF
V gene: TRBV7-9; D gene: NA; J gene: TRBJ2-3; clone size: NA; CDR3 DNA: TGTGCCAGCAGCAAACAGGGGACTAGCACAGATACGCAGTATTTT; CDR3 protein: CASSKQGTSTDTQYF
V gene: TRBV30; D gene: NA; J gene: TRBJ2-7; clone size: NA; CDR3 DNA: TGTGCCTGGACGGCGGGGGCCTCCTACGAGCAGTACTTC; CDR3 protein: CAWTAGASYEQYF
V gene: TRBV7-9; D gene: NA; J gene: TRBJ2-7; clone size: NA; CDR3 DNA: TGTGCCAGCAGCCCTTTCAGGGAGGAGAGCGAGCAGTACTTC; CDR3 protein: CASSPFREESEQYF
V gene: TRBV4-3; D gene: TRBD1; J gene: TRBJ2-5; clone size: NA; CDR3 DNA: TGCGCCAGCAGCCAAGTTTACGGTGGGACAGAAGAGACCCAGTACTTC; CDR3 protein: CASSQVYGGTEETQYF
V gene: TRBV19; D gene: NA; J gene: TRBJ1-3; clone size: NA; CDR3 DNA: TGTGCCAGTAGCCTCCTAGGATACTCCTCTGGAAACACCATATATTTT; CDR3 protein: CASSLLGYSSGNTIYF
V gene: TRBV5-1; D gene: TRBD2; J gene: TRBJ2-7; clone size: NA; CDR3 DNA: TGCGCCAGCAGCTTGGTAGCGGGGGGGAATGGTGGAGAGCAGTACTTC; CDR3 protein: CASSLVAGGNGGEQYF
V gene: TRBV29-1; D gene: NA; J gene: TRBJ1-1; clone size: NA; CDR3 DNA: TGCAGCGCCGGACAGTTTGAAGCTTTCTTT; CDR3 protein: CSAGQFEAFF
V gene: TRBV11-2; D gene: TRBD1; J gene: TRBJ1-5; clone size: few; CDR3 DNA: TGTGCCAGCAGCCTTGGACAGGGCAATCAGCCCCAGCATTTT; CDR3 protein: CASSLGQGNQPQHF
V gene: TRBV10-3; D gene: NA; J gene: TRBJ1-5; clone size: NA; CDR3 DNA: TGTGCCATCAGTGACAGGGAAGTTGGCAATCAGCCCCAGCATTTT; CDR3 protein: CAISDREVGNQPQHF
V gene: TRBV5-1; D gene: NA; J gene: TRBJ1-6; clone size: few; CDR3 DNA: TGCGCCAGCAGCTTGGGTGACAGCAATTCACCCCTCCACTTT; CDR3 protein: CASSLGDSNSPLHF
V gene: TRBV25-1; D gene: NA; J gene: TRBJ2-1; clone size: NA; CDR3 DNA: TGTGCCAGCAGATTCGGGAGTAGCTCCTACAATGAGCAGTTCTTC; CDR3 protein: CASRFGSSSYNEQFF